This record looks at one T cell receptor (beta chain) sequence and its context. CDR3 length: 13 amino acids. From germline, CDR1 is SNHLY and CDR2 FYNNEI. V dropped 5 bases and J dropped 0 bases, with 6 bases sitting between them. This sample was included in a study of control samples from healthy donors and cancer patients. Clones were sequenced by immunoSEQ multiplex PCR, and TCRdb holds only the in-frame ones, with some missing. The sample lists some 34,000 clones, approximately 94% occurring once. The receptor comes from a man in his forties with colorectal cancer. The chain is built from TRBV2 and TRBJ2-3; the D is unclear. What was sequenced was PBMCs. The CDR3 sequence: CASSYGSTDTQYF. The CDR3 coding sequence is TGTGCCAGCAGTTATGGAAGCACAGATACGCAGTATTTT.